Sequencing of this T cell receptor beta chain was carried out in a study of cytomegalovirus exposure and HLA in healthy donors. Across the study: As an earlier analysis found, some 170 million T cells yielded about 120 million unique TCR beta sequences. Study outcomes and limitations: Later analysis associated a missense DCLRE1C variant with TCR beta V- and J-gene trimming. The listing of 150 to 200 TCR beta chains classed them as cytomegalovirus-associated.

CDR1 is MDHEN, CDR2 SYDVKM, per germline. The CDR3 covers 14 residues. The germline V and J ends were trimmed by 4 bases and 0 bases, with 7 bases remaining between them. On this clone: What it recognizes is unknown.

In the PCR, 60 Vbeta and 13 Jbeta primers were used. Sequencing used immunoSEQ multiplex PCR; TCRdb keeps in-frame clones, though not all of them. The sample records around 130,000 clones, more than 65% being singletons. The clonotype comes from a man younger than 35 in good health and CMV-seropositive. Sequences were obtained from PBMCs. The J gene is TRBJ1-3, the V gene TRBV28; the D gene is possibly TRBD1 (6 bases). CDR3: CASSYRVSGNTIYF. The CDR3 DNA reads as TGTGCCAGCAGTTACAGGGTCTCTGGAAACACCATATATTTT.